The T cell receptor (beta chain) under discussion was sequenced for a study of shared clonotypes between healthy human individuals. Study results and limitations: Naive subsets tended to show greater estimated richness than memory subsets.

As concerns this clone: The antigen is unknown.

Generated by immunoSEQ multiplex PCR, the TCRdb table keeps only in-frame clones and is missing some. The repertoire holds hundreds of thousands of clones, around 96% seen once, with around 0.1% in the top ten. CD45RO negativity and positive selection for CCR7 defined naive CD8 cells, a population that excluded terminally differentiated effector memory CD45RA+ cells. Germline CDR1 is SGDLS and CDR2 is YYNGEE. The junction had 3 bases not matched to a gene; V was cut back by 1 base and J by 8 bases. The CDR3 sequence is 14 residues long. This sequence joins TRBV9 and TRBJ2-1; TRBD2 matches at 10 bases. The source material was naive CD8+ T cells sorted from blood. This TCR derives from a woman in her twenties or thirties in good health. CDR3 sequence: CASSVSLAGDEQFF. The CDR3 DNA sequence: TGTGCCAGCAGCGTAAGTCTAGCGGGAGATGAGCAGTTCTTC.